These 16 T cell receptor beta chains share one sample of origin, sequenced in a study of blood T cell repertoires in COVID-19. Method: immunoSEQ multiplex PCR; TCRdb's copy keeps in-frame clones and lacks some. The table has roughly 150,000 clones, about 90% seen once. Sequencing was performed on peripheral blood. The receptors shown here come from a woman in her 70s with acute or convalescent COVID-19.

The V and J genes are TRBV2 and TRBJ1-6; D gene ambiguous. The V gene lost 6 bases and the J gene lost 7 bases, with 7 bases spanning the gap. CDR1 SNHLY and CDR2 FYNNEI come from the germline V gene. The CDR3 totals 12 residues. The CDR3: CASRAANSPLHF. The DNA of the CDR3 is TGTGCCAGCAGAGCTGCAAATTCACCCCTCCACTTT. The full variable domain, completed using reference TRBV2 and TRBJ1-6, is EPEVTQTPSHQVTQMGQEVILRCVPISNHLYFYWYRQILGQKVEFLVSFYNNEISEKSEIFDDQFSVERPDGSNFTLKIRSTKLEDSAMYFCASRAANSPLHFGNGTRLTVT.

Only one count was recorded for this clone. The V and J genes are TRBV6-4 and TRBJ1-2; 8 positions match TRBD1. This CDR3 has 17 residues. Germline V gene lookup returns CDR1 MRHNA and CDR2 SNTAGT. Trimming removed 6 bases from V and 7 bases from J; junction bases left unmatched: 19. For the CDR3, the DNA is TGTGCCAGCAGCGCCAAGTGGGCAGGGGGCCCTGAGTCTGGCTACACCTTC. It yields the protein CASSAKWAGGPESGYTF.

This chain joins TRBV28 and TRBJ1-1; D unclear. The CDR3 length is 15 residues. Germline CDR1 reads MDHEN; CDR2 reads SYDVKM. The V and J ends lost 2 bases and 4 bases respectively, with 14 bases between them. This CDR3 is CASSLGRLFGTEAFF. CDR3 nucleotide sequence: TGTGCCAGCAGTTTAGGCAGGCTCTTCGGCACTGAAGCTTTCTTT.

This chain joins TRBV28 and TRBJ1-2; 7 bases map to TRBD1. The CDR3 covers 16 residues. Germline trimming cut 4 bases from V and 5 bases from J; bases unmatched to any gene: 13. Germline V gene sequence: CDR1 MDHEN, CDR2 SYDVKM. The DNA for the CDR3 is TGTGCCAGCAGTTCAGTCAGGGGGTTAGGGGGGTATGGCTACACCTTC. It codes for CASSSVRGLGGYGYTF.

The CDR3 DNA reads TGTGCCACCAGCAGAGCCCCTACCCGCCAAGAGACCCAGTACTTC. The encoded protein is CATSRAPTRQETQYF. This sequence joins TRBV15 and TRBJ2-5; no clear D gene. This CDR3 region has 15 residues. Trimming stripped 1 base from V and 1 base from J, with 10 bases between. From germline, CDR1 is LNHNV and CDR2 YYDKDF (reference sequence).

This sequence joins TRBV5-1 and TRBJ2-5; 9 positions match TRBD2. The CDR3 length is 16 residues. V lost 0 bases and J lost 5; bases outside the gene matches: 8. CDR1 and CDR2 from the germline V gene are SGHRS and YFSETQ. CDR3 coding DNA: TGCGCCAGCAGCTTGGTTGCGGGGGGGCCCTGGGAGACCCAGTACTTC. Translated, it gives CASSLVAGGPWETQYF. Drawing the rest from reference TRBV5-1 and TRBJ2-5, the complete variable domain is KAGVTQTPRYLIKTRGQQVTLSCSPISGHRSVSWYQQTPGQGLQFLFEYFSETQRNKGNFPGRFSGRQFSNSRSEMNVSTLELGDSALYLCASSLVAGGPWETQYFGPGTRLLVL.

The chain recombines TRBV19 with TRBJ2-6, with D perhaps matching TRBD1 (6 bases). Germline V gene data show CDR1 as LNHDA and CDR2 as SQIVND (reference sequence). The CDR3 loop spans 16 amino acids. Trimming took off 6 bases at V and 1 base at J, with 13 bases between the two ends. The CDR3 DNA is TGTGCCAGTAGGGCCAGGGGCACGTCTGGGGCCAACGTCCTGACTTTC. It codes for CASRARGTSGANVLTF.

This clone was detected once. The V call is TRBV9, the J call TRBJ1-1; no firm D call. The CDR3 length is 16 residues. The germline gives CDR1 SGDLS, CDR2 YYNGEE. The germline V and J ends were trimmed by 4 bases and 1 base, with 17 bases remaining between them. In DNA, the CDR3 is TGTGCCAGCAGCCAACTCACCGGTAGCGCGAACACTGAAGCTTTCTTT. It specifies CASSQLTGSANTEAFF.

This chain joins TRBV7-8 and TRBJ1-5; D unclear. The CDR3 loop spans 14 amino acids. The V gene lost 10 bases and the J gene lost 2 bases, with 15 bases spanning the gap. CDR1 is SGHVS, CDR2 FQNEAQ, per germline. CDR3 nucleotide sequence: TGTGCCACCGAGACGGGGTTTGGCAATCAGCCCCAGCATTTT. This sequence encodes CATETGFGNQPQHF. The full variable domain, in which reference TRBV7-8 and TRBJ1-5 provide the parts outside the CDR3, is GAGVSQSPRYKVAKRGQDVALRCDPISGHVSLFWYQQALGQGPEFLTYFQNEAQLDKSGLPSDRFFAERPEGSVSTLKIQRTQQEDSAVYLCATETGFGNQPQHFGDGTRLSIL.

This chain joins TRBV21-1 and TRBJ1-2; TRBD1, as called in the table, went unchecked against the DNA. TRBV21-1 is a listed pseudogene. CDR3 length: 13 residues. The CDR3 bases are TGTGCCAGCAGCGCACAGGGGGCGGAGGGCTACACCTTC. Translation: CASSAQGAEGYTF.

The V and J genes are TRBV5-1 and TRBJ1-3, with D unclear. CDR3 length: 10 residues. V was trimmed by 6 bases and J by 16 bases, leaving 14 bases between them. Germline CDR1 SGHRS, CDR2 YFSETQ. CDR3 in amino acids: CASTPRAWYF. CDR3 nucleotide sequence: TGCGCCAGCACCCCGAGAGCCTGGTATTTT. The full variable domain, completed using reference TRBV5-1 and TRBJ1-3, is KAGVTQTPRYLIKTRGQQVTLSCSPISGHRSVSWYQQTPGQGLQFLFEYFSETQRNKGNFPGRFSGRQFSNSRSEMNVSTLELGDSALYLCASTPRAWYFGEGSWLTVV.

The rearrangement uses TRBV15 and TRBJ1-5, with D maybe TRBD1 (6 bases). The CDR3 extends over 15 amino acids. Germline V CDR1 and CDR2: LNHNV, YYDKDF (reference sequence). V gave up 0 bases and J gave up 4 bases, with 10 bases separating them. The DNA of the CDR3 is TGTGCCACCAGCAGAGACAGGGGACGGAATCAGCCCCAGCATTTT. Translation gives CATSRDRGRNQPQHF. The whole variable domain, remainder taken from reference TRBV15 and TRBJ1-5, is DAMVIQNPRYQVTQFGKPVTLSCSQTLNHNVMYWYQQKSSQAPKLLFHYYDKDFNNEADTPDNFQSRRPNTSFCFLDIRSPGLGDTAMYLCATSRDRGRNQPQHFGDGTRLSIL.

The chain carries TRBV4-3 and TRBJ2-2; the D gene is possibly TRBD2 (6 bases). Germline CDR1 and CDR2: LGHNA and YSLEER. Between the trimmed V and J ends, which lost 1 base and 7 bases, there was a span of 10 bases. This CDR3 has 14 amino acids. CDR3 protein: CASSQGWGDGELFF. In DNA, the CDR3 is TGCGCCAGCAGCCAAGGATGGGGGGACGGGGAGCTGTTTTTT.

This rearrangement joins TRBV9 to TRBJ2-3, with D perhaps matching TRBD1 (5 bases). The CDR3 totals 12 residues. Trimming pared 1 base from V and 11 bases from J, leaving 11 bases between. Looked up from germline, CDR1 is SGDLS and CDR2 is YYNGEE. CDR3 region: CASSVKWGRQYF. The CDR3 DNA is TGTGCCAGCAGCGTAAAGTGGGGCAGGCAGTATTTT. The full variable domain, rest sourced from reference TRBV9 and TRBJ2-3, is DSGVTQTPKHLITATGQRVTLRCSPRSGDLSVYWYQQSLDQGLQFLIQYYNGEERAKGNILERFSAQQFPDLHSELNLSSLELGDSALYFCASSVKWGRQYFGPGTRLTVL.

A remark on this clone: One junction end disagrees with the germline gene, perhaps due to a read error. The rearrangement uses TRBV4-2 and TRBJ2-2, with D perhaps matching TRBD1 (5 bases). The CDR3 has 16 residues. Germline values: CDR1 LGHNA, CDR2 YNFKEQ. CDR3 residues: CASTQGAIQGAGELFF. In DNA, the CDR3 is TGTGCCAGCACCCAAGGGGCAATTCAGGGTGCCGGGGAGCTGTTTTTT.

The chain combines TRBV2 with TRBJ1-3, with D unresolved. Trimming pared 3 bases from V and 0 bases from J, leaving 6 bases between. The V gene's germline CDR1 is SNHLY and CDR2 FYNNEI. The CDR3 loop spans 14 amino acids. The CDR3 spells CASSDSASGNTIYF. The CDR3 nucleotides are TGTGCCAGCAGTGACAGCGCCTCTGGAAACACCATATATTTT.